This T cell receptor beta chain was observed in a study of T cells in Graves' hyperthyroidism and ophthalmopathy. It was considered stable Graves' hyperthyroidism when ophthalmopathy did not progress within 18 months. The study based diagnoses on clinical symptoms, serum thyroxine and TRAb, thyroid ultrasound and orbital computed tomography. Fresh peripheral blood, around 9.5 ml, yielded the PBMCs. V shed 8 bases and J shed 0 bases, with 14 bases lying between them. The CDR3 covers 14 residues. Germline assignment: CDR1 LNHDA and CDR2 SQIVND (reference sequence). Amplification of TCR beta CDR3 regions used RNA as the template. HTBI primers were the set used in a first-round RT-PCR of the TCR CDR3. One entry per CDR3 protein, called by TCRdb with MiXCR from the multiplex PCR reads. The table has approximately 610,000 distinct CDR3 sequences, over 15% seen once.

The gene calls are TRBV19 and TRBJ2-7, with D uncertain. Sequenced input: blood. This receptor was obtained from a woman aged 18-29 years with Graves' hyperthyroidism. CDR3 amino acids: CASSTGSSSYEQYF. The CDR3 bases are TGTGCCAGTTCCACCGGCTCTAGCTCCTACGAGCAGTACTTC.